This T cell receptor beta chain was sequenced in a study of blood T cell repertoires in COVID-19 (dated by TCRdb to the early 2020s). For context, the study as a whole: The collaborator samples originated in the United States, Italy and Spain and spanned the acute and convalescent phases of COVID-19. Samples were obtained from the ongoing ImmuneRACE study (first 160 participants) and from 1,254 subjects provided by 6 global collaborators. The material from the prospective study consisted of cDNA or gDNA derived from T cells, B-cell-depleted T cells, or PBMCs. Subjects who had been exposed to COVID-19, were actively infected with it, or had recovered from it provided the deeply sampled blood TCRbeta repertoires that made up the dataset. The repertoires were made available in a free public database intended to serve as a resource for research on the immune response to SARS-CoV-2. Where available, HLA class I and class II types were obtained from metadata supplied by the sample provider rather than from assay-based typing. A de-identified subject ID, COVID-19 status, age in years and sex were almost always included in the sample metadata. Results and caveats for the whole study, not just this receptor: The quantity of clinical and demographic metadata differed by source and by participant and was supplied without curation.

Participants in the prospective study were enrolled through a virtual design, were aged roughly 18 to 90 years, and lived in roughly 24 United States geographic areas. In the prospective study, participants were assigned to cohorts based on the clinical history participants reported in a screening survey and a study questionnaire. Mobile phlebotomists in the prospective study collected whole blood, serum and a nasopharyngeal or oropharyngeal swab from every participant. Over a roughly two-month period, participants in the prospective study had the option of providing additional blood draws and questionnaires. Prospective study blood samples were shipped either frozen or at room temperature before DNA extraction. The immunoSEQ Assay, a bias-controlled multiplex PCR, was used to amplify TCRbeta CDR3 regions from genomic DNA. In the authors' own workflow: The number of nucleated cells in each sample was estimated by amplification of reference gene primers within the assay. To quantify the absolute abundance of each unique TCRbeta CDR3 rearrangement, sequence reads were collapsed and filtered. For each sample, productive Simpson clonality was calculated as the square root of Simpson's diversity index over productive rearrangements. The table comes from immuneACCESS by way of TCRdb, which keeps in-frame sequences with V and J called. Part of the clones is missing from these tables; in studies checked, under half for an unresolved V gene and the rest for unknown reasons. V and J calls and clone size are given by that table; D and trimming were obtained from the DNA. The sample yields approximately 290,000 clones; 90% were counted once. The ten top clones hold 3.5% to 4.5% of the sample.

Between the V and J ends, shortened by 2 bases and 4 bases respectively, the junction contains 11 bases. According to the germline V gene, CDR1 reads SNHLY and CDR2 reads FYNNEI. The CDR3, from cysteine to phenylalanine, totals 14 residues. CDR3 DNA is the only sequence kept; it has 42 bases, read in frame from the first base. For this clone: No antigen is known for it. No base qualities exist here, and no much larger clone lies one base off it.

The chain is made from TRBV2 and TRBJ1-1; TRBD1 is perhaps the D gene, given 5 matching bases. The sequenced material came from PBMCs or T cells enriched from blood (not recorded which). The TCR was taken from a woman between 18 and 30 years old with acute COVID-19. The CDR3 is CASSEIGAGTEAFF. The bases are TGTGCCAGCAGTGAAATAGGGGCTGGCACTGAAGCTTTCTTT. Where the CDR3 stops, the reference TRBV2 and TRBJ1-1 genes take over; the full variable domain is EPEVTQTPSHQVTQMGQEVILRCVPISNHLYFYWYRQILGQKVEFLVSFYNNEISEKSEIFDDQFSVERPDGSNFTLKIRSTKLEDSAMYFCASSEIGAGTEAFFGQGTRLTVV.